Detailed here is one TCR beta chain. The data originate from a study of control samples from healthy donors and cancer patients. This CDR3 has 13 amino acids. The germline gives CDR1 MGHRA, CDR2 YSYEKL. With 1 base removed from V and 4 bases from J, the gap between germline ends came to 7 bases. The data were produced by immunoSEQ multiplex PCR, yet TCRdb's version contains in-frame clones alone and is incomplete. The sample holds about 160,000 clones, roughly 94% seen once. Input material: PBMCs. The gene calls are TRBV4-1 and TRBJ2-5; D is possibly TRBD1 (5 bases). The receptor was derived from a man aged 55 to 70 with colorectal cancer. CDR3 coding DNA: TGCGCCAGCAGCCAAGGGGGCGGAGAGACCCAGTACTTC. Amino acids: CASSQGGGETQYF.